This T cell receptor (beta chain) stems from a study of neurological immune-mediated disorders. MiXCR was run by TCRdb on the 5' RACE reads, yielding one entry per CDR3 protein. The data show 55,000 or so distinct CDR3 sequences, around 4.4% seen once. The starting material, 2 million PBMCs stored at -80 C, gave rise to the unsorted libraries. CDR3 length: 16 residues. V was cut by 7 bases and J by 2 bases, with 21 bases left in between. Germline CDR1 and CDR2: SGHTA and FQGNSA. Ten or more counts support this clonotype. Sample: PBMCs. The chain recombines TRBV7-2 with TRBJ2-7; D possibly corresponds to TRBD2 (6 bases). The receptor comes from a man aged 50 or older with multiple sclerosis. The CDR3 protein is CASTRRAGKLTYEQYF. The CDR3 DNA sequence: TGTGCCAGCACCCGGCGGGCGGGGAAACTGACCTACGAGCAGTACTTC.